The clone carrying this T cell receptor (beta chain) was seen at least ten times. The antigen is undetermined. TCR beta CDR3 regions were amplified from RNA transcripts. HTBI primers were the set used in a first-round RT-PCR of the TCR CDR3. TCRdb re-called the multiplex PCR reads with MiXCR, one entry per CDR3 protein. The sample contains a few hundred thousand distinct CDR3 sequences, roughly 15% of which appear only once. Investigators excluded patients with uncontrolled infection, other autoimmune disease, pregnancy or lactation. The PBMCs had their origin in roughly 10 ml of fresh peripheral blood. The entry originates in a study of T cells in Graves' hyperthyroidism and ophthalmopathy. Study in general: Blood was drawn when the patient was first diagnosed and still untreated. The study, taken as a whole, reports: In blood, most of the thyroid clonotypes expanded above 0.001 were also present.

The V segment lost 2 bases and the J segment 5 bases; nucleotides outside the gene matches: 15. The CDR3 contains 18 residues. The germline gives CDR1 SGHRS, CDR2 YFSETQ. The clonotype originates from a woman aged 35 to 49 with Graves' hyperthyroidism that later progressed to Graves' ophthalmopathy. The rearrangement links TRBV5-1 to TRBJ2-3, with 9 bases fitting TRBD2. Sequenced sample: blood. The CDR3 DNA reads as TGCGCCAGCAGCTTCCTAAATACCTACTTGCGGGAGGGAGATACGCAGTATTTT. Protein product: CASSFLNTYLREGDTQYF. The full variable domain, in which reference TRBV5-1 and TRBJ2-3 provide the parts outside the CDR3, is KAGVTQTPRYLIKTRGQQVTLSCSPISGHRSVSWYQQTPGQGLQFLFEYFSETQRNKGNFPGRFSGRQFSNSRSEMNVSTLELGDSALYLCASSFLNTYLREGDTQYFGPGTRLTVL.